This T cell receptor beta chain was profiled in a study of CD8 T cells in Susac syndrome. With random hexamers, roughly 0.45 to 1 ug RNA was reverse transcribed. TCRdb redid the calling of the immunoSEQ multiplex PCR reads with MiXCR, one entry per CDR3 protein. Among about 300,000 distinct CDR3 sequences listed, 89% were seen once. The V gene end was trimmed by 8 bases and the J gene end by 4 bases; junction bases not matched to a gene: 15. Germline CDR1 is SEHNR and CDR2 is FQNEAQ (reference sequence). This CDR3 contains 16 residues. Peripheral blood CD8+ and CD4+ T cells were profiled by TCR beta sequencing.

Material for sequencing was CD8+ T cells from PBMCs. The clonotype comes from a human donor with multiple sclerosis. The V and J genes are TRBV7-9 and TRBJ2-7, with 9 bases matching TRBD1. DNA for the CDR3: TGTGCCAGCGGAAAGGGTCCGGGACAGGGAGGGTACGAGCAGTACTTC. Translated, it gives CASGKGPGQGGYEQYF.